Listed below are T cell receptor beta chains from one sample, sequenced in a study of cytomegalovirus exposure and HLA in healthy donors. TCRdb's table, derived via immunoSEQ multiplex PCR, lists solely in-frame clones and lacks some. This sample has about 150,000 clones, with approximately 94% found just once. The sample taken for sequencing was PBMCs. The receptors were gathered from a man aged 18 to 29 in good health and CMV-seropositive. The CDR3 runs from the conserved cysteine through the conserved F or W. A D gene is named only where the DNA matches it firmly. Not all rows give a size; the values are once, few, many and, for expanded clones, a class.

j_gene,v_gene,len,d_gene,abundance,CDR3aa,CDR3nt
TRBJ2-7,TRBV2,14,TRBD1,NA,CASSDQGATYEQYF,TGTGCCAGCAGTGACCAGGGGGCGACCTACGAGCAGTACTTC
TRBJ1-1,TRBV5-4,12,NA,NA,CASSQDREQAFF,TGTGCCAGCAGCCAGGACAGAGAGCAGGCTTTCTTT
TRBJ1-2,TRBV29-1,14,TRBD1,few,CSVEDEDRDYGYTF,TGCAGCGTTGAAGATGAAGACAGGGACTATGGCTACACCTTC
TRBJ1-5,TRBV19,15,NA,NA,CASTEYGQRNQPQHF,TGTGCCAGTACCGAATACGGACAGCGCAATCAGCCCCAGCATTTT
TRBJ1-2,TRBV5-1,15,TRBD1,NA,CASSLGRQGYYGYTF,TGCGCCAGCAGCTTGGGCCGACAGGGTTACTATGGCTACACCTTC
TRBJ2-7,TRBV28,14,TRBD2,NA,CASSTPGGGYEQYF,TGTGCCAGCAGTACGCCGGGGGGTGGCTACGAGCAGTACTTC
TRBJ1-1,TRBV29-1,12,NA,NA,CSVEDVGIEAFF,TGCAGCGTTGAAGATGTCGGGATTGAAGCTTTCTTT
TRBJ2-5,TRBV10-3,15,TRBD2,NA,CAISELWEGSKTQYF,TGTGCCATCAGCGAACTTTGGGAGGGAAGCAAGACCCAGTACTTC
TRBJ2-4,TRBV5-1,16,NA,NA,CASSLDGTAGGNIQYF,TGCGCCAGCAGCTTGGACGGGACAGCTGGAGGGAACATTCAGTACTTC
TRBJ2-3,TRBV5-4,18,TRBD2,NA,CASSLGGLARPSTDTQYF,TGTGCCAGCAGCTTGGGTGGACTAGCGCGGCCTAGCACAGATACGCAGTATTTT
TRBJ2-3,TRBV28,14,NA,NA,CASSLPFSTDTQYF,TGTGCCAGCAGTCTCCCCTTTAGCACAGATACGCAGTATTTT
TRBJ2-5,TRBV4-2,12,NA,NA,CASSQAQETQYF,TGTGCCAGCAGCCAAGCACAAGAGACCCAGTACTTC
TRBJ2-7,TRBV7-3,15,TRBD1,once,CASSPTGTGADEQYF,TGTGCCAGCAGCCCAACCGGGACAGGGGCAGACGAGCAGTACTTC
TRBJ2-1,TRBV23-1,15,TRBD1,NA,CASSQEGDSFNEQFF,TGCGCCAGCAGTCAAGAGGGGGACAGCTTCAATGAGCAGTTCTTC
TRBJ1-1,TRBV15,16,NA,NA,CATSPGRLDRRTEAFF,TGTGCCACCAGCCCCGGGAGGTTAGACAGACGCACTGAAGCTTTCTTT
TRBJ2-7,TRBV6-5,13,TRBD1,NA,CASSWDRGREQYF,TGTGCCAGCAGCTGGGACAGGGGTCGAGAGCAGTACTTC
TRBJ2-7,TRBV5-1,14,NA,NA,CASSLSPRAYEQYF,TGCGCCAGCAGCTTGTCTCCCAGGGCCTACGAGCAGTACTTC
TRBJ2-2,TRBV19,16,NA,NA,CASTRQAQAITGELFF,TGTGCCAGTACCCGACAGGCGCAGGCGATCACCGGGGAGCTGTTTTTT
TRBJ2-5,TRBV10-3,17,TRBD2,NA,CAISEPSGLAGGETQYF,TGTGCCATCAGTGAACCGAGCGGACTAGCGGGAGGCGAGACCCAGTACTTC
TRBJ2-7,TRBV7-7,15,TRBD1,NA,CASSLRPGGFYEQYF,TGTGCCAGCAGCTTGAGGCCAGGGGGCTTCTACGAGCAGTACTTC
TRBJ1-3,TRBV19,14,NA,NA,CASSTYGSGNTIYF,TGTGCCAGTAGTACTTACGGCTCTGGAAACACCATATATTTT
TRBJ1-1,TRBV5-1,15,TRBD1,NA,CASSSTGTGNTEAFF,TGCGCCAGCAGCTCGACAGGGACGGGGAACACTGAAGCTTTCTTT
TRBJ1-2,TRBV2,12,TRBD1,NA,CASDWQGAGYTF,TGTGCCAGCGACTGGCAGGGGGCTGGCTACACCTTC
TRBJ1-4,TRBV18,16,NA,once,CASSQQGLATNEKLFF,TGTGCCAGCTCACAACAGGGTCTAGCAACTAATGAAAAACTGTTTTTT
TRBJ2-6,TRBV5-1,18,TRBD1,NA,CASKSTGTVLSGANVLTF,TGCGCCAGCAAATCGACCGGGACAGTCCTCTCTGGGGCCAACGTCCTGACTTTC
TRBJ2-7,TRBV19,14,NA,few,CASSMLGDSYEQYF,TGTGCCAGTAGTATGCTAGGGGACTCCTACGAGCAGTACTTC
TRBJ2-1,TRBV5-1,18,TRBD2,NA,CASSPEPGLAGLYNEQFF,TGCGCCAGCAGCCCGGAACCTGGACTAGCGGGACTATATAATGAGCAGTTCTTC
TRBJ1-1,TRBV10-3,15,NA,NA,CAISDTGIMNTEAFF,TGTGCCATCAGTGATACAGGGATCATGAACACTGAAGCTTTCTTT
TRBJ1-5,TRBV28,16,TRBD1,NA,CASSVQGAWGNQPQHF,TGTGCCAGCAGCGTCCAGGGGGCGTGGGGCAATCAGCCCCAGCATTTT
TRBJ2-7,TRBV2,14,NA,few,CASSVRGQIYEQYF,TGTGCCAGCAGCGTACGCGGACAGATCTACGAGCAGTACTTC
TRBJ2-7,TRBV2,10,NA,NA,CASSDYEQYF,TGTGCCAGCAGTGACTACGAGCAGTACTTC
TRBJ2-7,TRBV5-1,15,TRBD2,NA,CASSLSLAGGYEQYF,TGCGCCAGCAGCCTCTCACTAGCGGGAGGGTACGAGCAGTACTTC
TRBJ2-3,TRBV6-5,13,TRBD2,NA,CATRAGGTDTQYF,TGTGCCACCAGAGCGGGAGGGACAGATACGCAGTATTTT
TRBJ2-6,TRBV19,17,TRBD1,NA,CATLPGTVYSGANVLTF,TGTGCCACCCTTCCCGGGACAGTTTATTCCGGGGCCAACGTCCTGACTTTC
TRBJ2-5,TRBV7-2,11,NA,NA,CASSFLETQYF,TGTGCCAGCAGCTTCTTGGAGACCCAGTACTTC
TRBJ2-7,TRBV11-2,14,NA,NA,CASSHSSPSYEQYF,TGTGCCAGCAGCCACAGTTCCCCATCCTACGAGCAGTACTTC
TRBJ2-7,TRBV11-1,16,TRBD2,NA,CASSTGTSGDHYEQYF,TGTGCCAGCAGCACAGGGACTAGCGGGGACCACTACGAGCAGTACTTC
TRBJ1-1,TRBV6-5,14,NA,NA,CASSYSGHLTEAFF,TGTGCCAGCAGTTACTCGGGGCACTTGACTGAAGCTTTCTTT
TRBJ2-7,TRBV7-9,18,TRBD2,NA,CASSLVSGLAGARYEQYF,TGTGCCAGCAGCTTAGTTAGCGGACTAGCGGGAGCAAGGTACGAGCAGTACTTC
TRBJ1-5,TRBV28,14,NA,NA,CASSLQDSNQPQHF,TGTGCCAGCAGTTTGCAGGATAGCAATCAGCCCCAGCATTTT
TRBJ2-7,TRBV7-2,15,TRBD2,NA,CASSTRLAEGLEQYF,TGTGCCAGCAGCACCCGACTAGCGGAGGGTTTGGAGCAGTACTTC
TRBJ2-3,TRBV6-6,14,NA,NA,CASSYSRGADTQYF,TGTGCCAGCAGTTACAGCAGGGGTGCAGATACGCAGTATTTT
TRBJ1-4,TRBV19,14,TRBD1,NA,CASSRQGSNEKLFF,TGTGCCAGTAGTCGACAGGGGTCGAATGAAAAACTGTTTTTT
TRBJ1-6,TRBV6-9,15,NA,once,CASSHWAGKGPPLHF,TGTGCCAGCAGCCATTGGGCAGGGAAGGGGCCACCCCTCCACTTT
TRBJ2-1,TRBV9,14,TRBD2,NA,CASSPGLAGGEQFF,TGTGCCAGCAGCCCGGGACTAGCGGGAGGTGAGCAGTTCTTC
TRBJ2-7,TRBV5-1,14,TRBD1,NA,CASRLGTANYEQYF,TGCGCCAGCCGCCTGGGGACAGCGAACTACGAGCAGTACTTC
TRBJ2-4,TRBV5-1,15,NA,NA,CASSFSYEAKNIQYF,TGCGCCAGCAGCTTTTCCTACGAAGCCAAAAACATTCAGTACTTC
TRBJ2-7,TRBV7-8,15,TRBD1,NA,CASSTRGQASYEQYF,TGTGCCAGCAGCACTCGGGGACAGGCATCCTACGAGCAGTACTTC